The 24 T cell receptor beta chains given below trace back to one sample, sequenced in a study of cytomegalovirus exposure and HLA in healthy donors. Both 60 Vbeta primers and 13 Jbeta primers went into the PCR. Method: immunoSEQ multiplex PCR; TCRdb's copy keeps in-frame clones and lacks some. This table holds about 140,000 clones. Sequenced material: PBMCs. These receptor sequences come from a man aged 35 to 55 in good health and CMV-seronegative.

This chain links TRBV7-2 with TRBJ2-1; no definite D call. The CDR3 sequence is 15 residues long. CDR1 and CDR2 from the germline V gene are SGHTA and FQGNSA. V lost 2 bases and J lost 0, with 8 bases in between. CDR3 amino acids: CASSLSSSSYNEQFF. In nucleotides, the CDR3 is TGTGCCAGCAGCTTAAGTTCGAGCTCCTACAATGAGCAGTTCTTC.

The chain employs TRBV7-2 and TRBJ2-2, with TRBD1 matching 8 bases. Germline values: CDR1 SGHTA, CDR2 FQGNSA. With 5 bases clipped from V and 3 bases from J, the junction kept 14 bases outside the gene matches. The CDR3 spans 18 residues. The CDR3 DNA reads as TGTGCCAGCAGCCGTAGAGGTCAGGGGGCGTCGGACACCGGGGAGCTGTTTTTT. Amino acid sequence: CASSRRGQGASDTGELFF.

The CDR3 DNA sequence: TGTGCCAGCAGCTTGGGACAGGGGGTCGGGGATACGCAGTATTTT. Translated: CASSLGQGVGDTQYF. V gene TRBV5-4 combines with J gene TRBJ2-3, with TRBD1 identical over 9 bases. J was trimmed by 6 bases and V by 0 bases; bases with no gene match: 5. CDR3 length: 15 residues. The germline V gene encodes CDR1 SGHNT and CDR2 YYREEE (reference sequence). The complete variable domain, with remaining parts taken from reference TRBV5-4 and TRBJ2-3, reads ETGVTQSPTHLIKTRGQQVTLRCSSQSGHNTVSWYQQALGQGPQFIFQYYREEENGRGNFPPRFSGLQFPNYSSELNVNALELDDSALYLCASSLGQGVGDTQYFGPGTRLTVL.

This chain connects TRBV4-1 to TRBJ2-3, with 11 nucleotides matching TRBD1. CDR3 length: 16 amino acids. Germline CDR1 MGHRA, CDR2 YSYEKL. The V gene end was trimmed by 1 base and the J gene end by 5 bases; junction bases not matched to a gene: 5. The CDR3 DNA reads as TGCGCCAGCAGCCAAGCATGGACAGGGGGCGTAGATACGCAGTATTTT. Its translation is CASSQAWTGGVDTQYF.

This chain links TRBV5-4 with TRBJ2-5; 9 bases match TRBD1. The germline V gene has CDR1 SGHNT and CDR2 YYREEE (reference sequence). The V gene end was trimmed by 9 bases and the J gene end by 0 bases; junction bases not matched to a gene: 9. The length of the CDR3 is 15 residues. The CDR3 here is CATQGQGRYQETQYF. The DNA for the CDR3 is TGTGCCACCCAGGGACAGGGCCGGTACCAAGAGACCCAGTACTTC. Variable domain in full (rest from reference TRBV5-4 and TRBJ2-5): ETGVTQSPTHLIKTRGQQVTLRCSSQSGHNTVSWYQQALGQGPQFIFQYYREEENGRGNFPPRFSGLQFPNYSSELNVNALELDDSALYLCATQGQGRYQETQYFGPGTRLLVL.

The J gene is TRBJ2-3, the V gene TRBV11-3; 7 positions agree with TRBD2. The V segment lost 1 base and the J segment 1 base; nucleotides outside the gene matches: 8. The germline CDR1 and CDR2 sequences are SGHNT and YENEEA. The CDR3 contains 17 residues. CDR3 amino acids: CASSLGGGFTGTDTQYF. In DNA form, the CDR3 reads TGTGCCAGCAGCTTAGGGGGAGGGTTCACTGGCACAGATACGCAGTATTTT.

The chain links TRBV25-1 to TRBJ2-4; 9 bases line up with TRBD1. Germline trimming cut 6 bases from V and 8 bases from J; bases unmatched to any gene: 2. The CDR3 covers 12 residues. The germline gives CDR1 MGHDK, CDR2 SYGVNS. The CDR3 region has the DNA TGTGCCAGCAGGACAGGGGGGGACATTCAGTACTTC. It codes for CASRTGGDIQYF.

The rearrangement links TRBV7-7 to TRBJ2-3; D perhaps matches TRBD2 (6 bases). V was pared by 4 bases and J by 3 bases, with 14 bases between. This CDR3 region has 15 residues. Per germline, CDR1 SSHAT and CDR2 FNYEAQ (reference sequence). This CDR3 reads CASSSRTSGTDTQYF. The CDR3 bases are TGTGCCAGCAGCTCAAGGACAAGCGGGACAGATACGCAGTATTTT. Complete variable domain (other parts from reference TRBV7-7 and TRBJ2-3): GAGVSQSPRYKVTKRGQDVTLRCDPISSHATLYWYQQALGQGPEFLTYFNYEAQPDKSGLPSDRFSAERPEGSISTLTIQRTEQRDSAMYRCASSSRTSGTDTQYFGPGTRLTVL.

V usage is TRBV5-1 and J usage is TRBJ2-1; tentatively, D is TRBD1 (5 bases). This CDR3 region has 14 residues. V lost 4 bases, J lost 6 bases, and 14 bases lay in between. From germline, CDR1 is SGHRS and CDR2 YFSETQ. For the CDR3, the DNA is TGCGCCAGCAGCCTAAAGGGGCTCCGCAATGAGCAGTTCTTC. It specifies CASSLKGLRNEQFF.

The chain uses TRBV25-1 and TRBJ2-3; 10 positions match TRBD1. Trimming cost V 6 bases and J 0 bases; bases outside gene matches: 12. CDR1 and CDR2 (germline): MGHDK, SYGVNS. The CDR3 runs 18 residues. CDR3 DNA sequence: TGTGCCAGCAGAGGGACCTTGGGACAGGGGAATAGCACAGATACGCAGTATTTT. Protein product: CASRGTLGQGNSTDTQYF.

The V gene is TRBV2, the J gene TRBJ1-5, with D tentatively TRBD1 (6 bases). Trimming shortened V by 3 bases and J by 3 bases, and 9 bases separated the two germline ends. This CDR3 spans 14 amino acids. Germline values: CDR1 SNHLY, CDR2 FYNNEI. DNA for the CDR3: TGTGCCAGCAGTGAGGACAGCGTCAATCAGCCCCAGCATTTT. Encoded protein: CASSEDSVNQPQHF.

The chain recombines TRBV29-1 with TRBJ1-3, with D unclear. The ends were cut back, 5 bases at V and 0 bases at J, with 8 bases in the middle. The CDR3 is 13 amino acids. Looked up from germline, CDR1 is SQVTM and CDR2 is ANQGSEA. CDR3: CSVSTHSGNTIYF. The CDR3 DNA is TGCAGCGTTTCTACTCACTCTGGAAACACCATATATTTT.

The CDR3 protein is CASSRDRGNYNEQFF. In nucleotides, the CDR3 is TGTGCCAGCAGCCGGGACAGGGGGAACTACAATGAGCAGTTCTTC. The chain uses TRBV5-6 and TRBJ2-1; TRBD1 aligns across 11 bases. Germline CDR1 is SGHDT and CDR2 is YYEEEE. CDR3 length: 15 residues. Unmatched junction bases numbered 3, after V lost 4 bases and J lost 3 bases.

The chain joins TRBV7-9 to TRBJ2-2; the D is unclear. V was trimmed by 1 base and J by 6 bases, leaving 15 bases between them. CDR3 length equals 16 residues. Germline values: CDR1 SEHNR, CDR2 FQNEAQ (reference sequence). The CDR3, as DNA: TGTGCCAGCAGCTTAGATAGCAGCTTAAGGTCCGGGGAGCTGTTTTTT. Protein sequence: CASSLDSSLRSGELFF.

This CDR3 is CASSPTGGTDTQYF. The CDR3 DNA follows: TGTGCCAGCAGTCCCACAGGGGGCACAGATACGCAGTATTTT. V usage is TRBV6-4 and J usage is TRBJ2-3, with TRBD1 matching 7 bases. J was trimmed by 1 base and V by 5 bases; bases with no gene match: 3. This CDR3 has 14 residues. The germline CDR1 and CDR2 sequences are MRHNA and SNTAGT.

The CDR3 DNA reads as TGTGCCAGCAACAGGGACAGGGTATCCGAGCAGTACTTC. The encoded protein is CASNRDRVSEQYF. The chain employs TRBV2 and TRBJ2-7; TRBD1 matches at 9 bases. Germline CDR1 is SNHLY and CDR2 is FYNNEI. V was pared by 7 bases and J by 6 bases, with 7 bases of the junction left unmatched. CDR3 length equals 13 residues.

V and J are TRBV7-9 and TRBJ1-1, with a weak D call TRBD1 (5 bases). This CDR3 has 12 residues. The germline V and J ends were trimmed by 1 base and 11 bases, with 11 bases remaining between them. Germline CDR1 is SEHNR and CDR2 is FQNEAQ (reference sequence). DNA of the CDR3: TGTGCCAGCAGCTTAGAAGGGGTTGCGGCTTTCTTT. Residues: CASSLEGVAAFF.

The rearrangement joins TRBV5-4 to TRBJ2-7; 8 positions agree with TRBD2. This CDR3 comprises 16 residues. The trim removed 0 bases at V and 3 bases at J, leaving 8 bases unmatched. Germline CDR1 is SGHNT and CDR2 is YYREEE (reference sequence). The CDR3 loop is CASSLAGAGARYEQYF. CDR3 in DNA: TGTGCCAGCAGCTTGGCCGGAGCGGGGGCACGCTACGAGCAGTACTTC.

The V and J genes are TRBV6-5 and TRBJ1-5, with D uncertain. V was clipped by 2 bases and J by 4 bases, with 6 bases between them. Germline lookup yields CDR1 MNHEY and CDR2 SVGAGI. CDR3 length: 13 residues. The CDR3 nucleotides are TGTGCCAGCAGTTACAGGGAGAATCAGCCCCAGCATTTT. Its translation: CASSYRENQPQHF.

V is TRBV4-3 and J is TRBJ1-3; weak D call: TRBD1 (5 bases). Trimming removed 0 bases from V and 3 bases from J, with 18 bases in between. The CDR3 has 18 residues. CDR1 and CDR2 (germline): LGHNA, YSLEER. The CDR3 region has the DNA TGCGCCAGCAGCCAAGAAGTCGGGGGTCAGGGATATGGAAACACCATATATTTT. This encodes CASSQEVGGQGYGNTIYF.

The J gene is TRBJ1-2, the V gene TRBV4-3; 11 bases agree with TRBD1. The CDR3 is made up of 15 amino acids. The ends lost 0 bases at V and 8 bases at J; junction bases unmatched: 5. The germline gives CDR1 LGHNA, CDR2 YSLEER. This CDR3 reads CASSQEWGQGGGYTF. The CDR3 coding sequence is TGCGCCAGCAGCCAAGAATGGGGACAGGGGGGCGGCTACACCTTC.

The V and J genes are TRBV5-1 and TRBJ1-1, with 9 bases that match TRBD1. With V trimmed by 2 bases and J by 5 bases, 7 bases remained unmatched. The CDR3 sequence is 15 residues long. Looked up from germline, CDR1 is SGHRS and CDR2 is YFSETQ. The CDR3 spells CASSLTGQGRTEAFF. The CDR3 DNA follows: TGCGCCAGCAGCTTAACGGGACAGGGACGGACTGAAGCTTTCTTT.

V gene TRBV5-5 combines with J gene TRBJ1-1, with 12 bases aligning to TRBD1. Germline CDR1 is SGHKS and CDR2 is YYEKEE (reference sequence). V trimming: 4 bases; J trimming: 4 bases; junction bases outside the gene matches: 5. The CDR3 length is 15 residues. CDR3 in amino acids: CASSQGTGGPTEAFF. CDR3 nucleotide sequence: TGTGCCAGCAGCCAGGGGACAGGGGGCCCCACTGAAGCTTTCTTT.

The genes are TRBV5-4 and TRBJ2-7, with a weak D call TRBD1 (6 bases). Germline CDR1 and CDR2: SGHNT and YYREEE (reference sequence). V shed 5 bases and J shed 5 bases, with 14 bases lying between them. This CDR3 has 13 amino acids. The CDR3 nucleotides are TGTGCCAGCAGATCCGGGACACGCAACGAGCAGTACTTC. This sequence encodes CASRSGTRNEQYF.